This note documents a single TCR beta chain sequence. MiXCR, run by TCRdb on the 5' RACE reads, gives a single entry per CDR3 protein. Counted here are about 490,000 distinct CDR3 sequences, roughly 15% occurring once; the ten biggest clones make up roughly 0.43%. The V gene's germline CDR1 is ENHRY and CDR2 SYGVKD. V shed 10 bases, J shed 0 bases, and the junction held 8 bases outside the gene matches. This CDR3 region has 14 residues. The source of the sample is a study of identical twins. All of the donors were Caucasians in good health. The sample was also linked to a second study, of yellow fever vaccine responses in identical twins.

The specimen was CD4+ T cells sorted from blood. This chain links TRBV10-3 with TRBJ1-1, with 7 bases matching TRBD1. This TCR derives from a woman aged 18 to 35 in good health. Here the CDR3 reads CATKGQFMNTEAFF. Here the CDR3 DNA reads TGTGCCACCAAGGGACAGTTCATGAACACTGAAGCTTTCTTT.